The 27 T cell receptor beta chains below all came from one sample that was sequenced in a study of blood T cells in healthy people across ages. Combining a sample-barcoded 5' primer with a J-beta primer mix, a second PCR ran for 7 to 11 cycles. MiXCR, applied by TCRdb to the 5' RACE reads, yields one record per CDR3 protein. In the table there are some 760,000 distinct CDR3 sequences, approximately 25% of which are singletons. These records were also assigned to another study, of T cells of mothers and their children.

The sequenced sample consisted of blood. Receptors were obtained from a boy aged 5-17 years in good health.

This chain joins TRBV7-2 and TRBJ2-7; no clear D gene. Germline V lookup: CDR1 SGHTA, CDR2 FQGNSA. The CDR3 loop spans 15 amino acids. V lost 6 bases and J lost 2, with 17 bases in between. The CDR3 coding sequence is TGTGCCAGCAGTAGAGCCTATCGATCCACCTACGAGCAGTACTTC. This encodes CASSRAYRSTYEQYF.

This rearrangement joins TRBV11-2 to TRBJ1-6, with unresolved D. The germline V and J ends were trimmed by 5 bases and 10 bases, with 12 bases remaining between them. In germline, CDR1 is SGHAT, CDR2 FQNNGV. The CDR3 length is 13 residues. In DNA form, the CDR3 reads TGTGCCAGCAGCCCCCGGGAGGCCTCACCCCTCCACTTT. Protein sequence: CASSPREASPLHF.

The genes are TRBV6-2 or TRBV6-3 and TRBJ1-4; a weak D match, TRBD1 (5 bases). Germline assignment: CDR1 MNHEY and CDR2 SVGEGT. This CDR3 region has 14 residues. The V and J ends lost 3 bases and 6 bases respectively, with 11 bases between them. DNA of the CDR3: TGTGCCAGCAGTTATGCGAGGGGAGATGAAAAACTGTTTTTT. Translated: CASSYARGDEKLFF.

This rearrangement joins TRBV28 to TRBJ1-2, with TRBD1 as a possible D gene (6 bases). Trimming took 11 bases from V and 0 from J, leaving 10 bases between them. Germline CDR1 and CDR2: MDHEN and SYDVKM. The CDR3 is made up of 12 amino acids. In nucleotides, the CDR3 is TGTGCCTCGACAGGATCTAACTATGGCTACACCTTC. Protein sequence: CASTGSNYGYTF.

The rearrangement uses TRBV6-5 and TRBJ2-5, with TRBD2 matching over 10 bases. The CDR3 runs 13 residues. Unmatched junction bases numbered 0, after V lost 5 bases and J lost 3 bases. The germline CDR1 and CDR2 sequences are MNHEY and SVGAGI. The CDR3 DNA reads as TGTGCCAGCAGTACTAGCGGGGAAGAGACCCAGTACTTC. Encoded protein: CASSTSGEETQYF.

This clonotype was seen more than once but under ten times. The chain uses TRBV6-2 or TRBV6-3 and TRBJ1-4; D may be TRBD1 (5 bases). The germline V gene encodes CDR1 MNHEY and CDR2 SVGEGT. This CDR3 is built from 16 residues. Trimming shortened V by 0 bases and J by 5 bases, and 13 bases separated the two germline ends. The CDR3 nucleotides are TGTGCCAGCAGTTACTCGCCCGACAGTTTGAATGAAAAACTGTTTTTT. Translating it yields CASSYSPDSLNEKLFF.

The chain has TRBV7-3 and TRBJ2-1; D is possibly TRBD1 (5 bases). The CDR3 totals 13 residues. From germline, CDR1 is SGHTA and CDR2 FQGTGA. Trimming took 5 bases from V and 7 from J, leaving 12 bases between them. In DNA, the CDR3 is TGTGCCAGCAGCCCCAGGTCAGGGAATGAGCAGTTCTTC. Translation: CASSPRSGNEQFF.

This clonotype has only a few counts. V is TRBV29-1 and J is TRBJ2-5; 9 positions match TRBD1. The V segment lost 6 bases and the J segment 4 bases; nucleotides outside the gene matches: 9. Germline CDR1 reads SQVTM; CDR2 reads ANQGSEA. There are 14 residues in the CDR3. DNA of the CDR3: TGCAGCGTCGAAAACAGGGGGCTCGGAGAGACCCAGTACTTC. Translating it yields CSVENRGLGETQYF. Variable domain in full (rest from reference TRBV29-1 and TRBJ2-5): SAVISQKPSRDICQRGTSLTIQCQVDSQVTMMFWYRQQPGQSLTLIATANQGSEATYESGFVIDKFPISRPNLTFSTLTVSNMSPEDSSIYLCSVENRGLGETQYFGPGTRLLVL.

The chain is built from TRBV20-1 and TRBJ1-4, with 9 bases that match TRBD1. Trimming cost V 6 bases and J 5 bases; bases outside gene matches: 4. CDR3 length equals 13 residues. Germline lookup yields CDR1 DFQATT and CDR2 SNEGSKA (reference sequence). CDR3 loop: CSAPGTGNEKLFF. The DNA of the CDR3 is TGCAGTGCGCCCGGGACAGGGAATGAAAAACTGTTTTTT.

V is TRBV29-1 and J is TRBJ2-5, with 11 bases lining up with TRBD2. From germline, CDR1 is SQVTM and CDR2 ANQGSEA. This CDR3 spans 15 amino acids. The trim removed 1 base at V and 4 bases at J, leaving 5 bases unmatched. The CDR3 loop reads CSVEALAGVRETQYF. The CDR3 coding sequence is TGCAGCGTTGAAGCACTAGCGGGAGTGCGAGAGACCCAGTACTTC.

This chain uses TRBV9 with TRBJ2-6, with D unclear. CDR1 and CDR2 from the germline V gene are SGDLS and YYNGEE. Trimming left V 1 base short and J 5 bases short, with 4 bases between. This CDR3 comprises 13 residues. CDR3 in amino acids: CASSVSWANVLTF. CDR3 bases: TGTGCCAGCAGCGTATCATGGGCCAACGTCCTGACTTTC.

This clonotype has a handful of counts. J is TRBJ2-2 and V is TRBV12-3 or TRBV12-4; D might be TRBD2 (6 bases). Trimming took off 3 bases at V and 2 bases at J, with 10 bases between the two ends. The CDR3 covers 15 residues. The CDR3 coding sequence is TGTGCCAGCAGTTTCGGGGGAGTCAACACCGGGGAGCTGTTTTTT. Its translation: CASSFGGVNTGELFF.

The chain uses TRBV3-1 and TRBJ2-7; 10 nucleotides agree with TRBD1. In germline, CDR1 is LGHDT, CDR2 YNNKEL (reference sequence). The CDR3 has 13 amino acids. The V and J ends lost 7 bases and 5 bases, in that order; junction bases with no gene match: 5. The DNA for the CDR3 is TGTGCCAGCACCGGGACAGGGGTCCACGAGCAGTACTTC. It specifies CASTGTGVHEQYF.

The chain links TRBV6-1 to TRBJ2-6; D remains ambiguous. Germline lookup yields CDR1 MNHNS and CDR2 SASEGT. With 3 bases removed from V and 0 bases from J, the gap between germline ends came to 9 bases. The CDR3 runs to 16 residues. CDR3 protein: CASSEAAYSGANVLTF. For the CDR3, the DNA is TGTGCCAGCAGTGAGGCGGCGTACTCTGGGGCCAACGTCCTGACTTTC.

This clonotype has a handful of counts. The chain uses TRBV6-5 and TRBJ1-1, with D hard to call. The germline V gene has CDR1 MNHEY and CDR2 SVGAGI. Trimming took off 5 bases at V and 1 base at J, with 8 bases between the two ends. The CDR3 loop spans 13 amino acids. The CDR3 is CASSPLENTEAFF. CDR3 nucleotides: TGTGCCAGCAGTCCCCTCGAGAACACTGAAGCTTTCTTT.

A few counts support this clonotype. The chain is built from TRBV7-8 and TRBJ2-5, with 11 positions matching TRBD2. The CDR3 loop spans 15 amino acids. V lost 3 bases to trimming and J lost 4 bases; unmatched junction nucleotides: 4. Germline-derived CDR1 and CDR2 are SGHVS and FQNEAQ. This CDR3 is CASSLTGTSGETQYF. For the CDR3, the DNA is TGTGCCAGCAGCTTGACCGGGACTAGCGGAGAGACCCAGTACTTC.

The V and J genes are TRBV7-3 and TRBJ2-3; no clear D. Germline CDR1 SGHTA, CDR2 FQGTGA. The CDR3 loop spans 15 amino acids. Trimming cost V 6 bases and J 3 bases, with 16 bases left between them. Here the CDR3 DNA reads TGTGCCAGCAGTCCTAGTGGGTTGGTGACAGATACGCAGTATTTT. Its protein is CASSPSGLVTDTQYF.

The CDR3 is CASKETSVTEAFF. CDR3 bases: TGTGCCAGCAAAGAGACCTCGGTGACTGAAGCTTTCTTT. The V gene is TRBV2, the J gene TRBJ1-1, with no clear D. The V end lost 7 bases, the J end lost 5 bases, and 14 bases lay between the germline ends. Germline CDR1 SNHLY, CDR2 FYNNEI. The CDR3 loop spans 13 amino acids.

The V gene is TRBV2, the J gene TRBJ2-1, with 7 bases fitting TRBD2. The end of the DNA is better explained by TRBJ2-7, so the J call may be wrong. Germline-derived CDR1 and CDR2 are SNHLY and FYNNEI. The CDR3 is 14 amino acids. CDR3 residues: CASSATGGPRGQYF. CDR3 in DNA: TGTGCCAGCAGTGCCACGGGAGGACCGAGAGGGCAGTACTTC.

This chain links TRBV7-2 with TRBJ2-5; the match to TRBD2 covers 14 bases. V was clipped by 0 bases and J by 4 bases; unmatched bases: 4. Germline CDR1 is SGHTA and CDR2 is FQGNSA. The CDR3 length is 17 residues. CDR3 sequence (DNA): TGTGCCAGCAGCTTAGCGAGGGGGACTAGCGGGAGAGAGACCCAGTACTTC. This translates into CASSLARGTSGRETQYF.

This clonotype turned up a few times. The chain employs TRBV4-3 and TRBJ1-1; D is perhaps TRBD1 (6 bases). V was shortened by 0 bases and J by 4 bases, with 12 bases between the two germline ends. Germline values: CDR1 LGHNA, CDR2 YSLEER. This CDR3 is 15 amino acids long. CDR3 in amino acids: CASSQDRGRGTEAFF. CDR3 coding DNA: TGCGCCAGCAGCCAAGATCGGGGCAGGGGCACTGAAGCTTTCTTT.

The rearrangement links TRBV7-9 to TRBJ2-5; 7 bases match TRBD2. The J call may be mistaken, given a closer DNA end match to TRBJ2-1. Germline V lookup: CDR1 SEHNR, CDR2 FQNEAQ (reference sequence). The CDR3 runs 15 residues. The CDR3 DNA reads as TGTGCCAGCAGCTGGGAGGGACTTACGCGGAATGAGCAGTTCTTC. Translation: CASSWEGLTRNEQFF.

The chain employs TRBV20-1 and TRBJ2-7; 7 nucleotides match TRBD2. Trimming removed 3 bases from V and 2 bases from J; junction bases left unmatched: 10. The length of the CDR3 is 15 residues. Germline V lookup: CDR1 DFQATT, CDR2 SNEGSKA (reference sequence). The CDR3, as DNA: TGCAGTGCTAGGGGAGGGCCCTTCCCTGCCTACGAGCAGTACTTC. This codes for CSARGGPFPAYEQYF.

The chain uses TRBV6-6 and TRBJ1-5, with a tentative D call TRBD1 (6 bases). The germline V gene encodes CDR1 MNHNY and CDR2 SVGAGI (reference sequence). The CDR3 sequence is 15 residues long. V lost 2 bases, J lost 7 bases, and 15 bases lay in between. CDR3 sequence: CASSYVQGVEQPQHF. For the CDR3, the DNA is TGTGCCAGCAGTTACGTACAGGGTGTCGAACAGCCCCAGCATTTT.

This clonotype came up a few times. V is TRBV21-1 and J is TRBJ2-2; the table names TRBD1, a call not compared with the DNA. TRBV21-1 corresponds to a pseudogene. The CDR3 spans 18 residues. The CDR3 nucleotides are TGTGCCAGCAGCAAAGCGCTCGATTGGGGGGCACCCACCGGGGAGCTGTTTTTT. As protein: CASSKALDWGAPTGELFF.

The V gene is TRBV18, the J gene TRBJ2-7, with TRBD1 matching over 11 bases. From germline, CDR1 is KGHSH and CDR2 LQKENI. This CDR3 has 14 amino acids. V shed 5 bases, J shed 3 bases, and the junction held 3 bases outside the gene matches. The CDR3 DNA follows: TGTGCCAGCTCAATGGGGACAGGGGGCTACGAGCAGTACTTC. Translated, it gives CASSMGTGGYEQYF.

V gene TRBV4-3 combines with J gene TRBJ1-2; D is perhaps TRBD1 (6 bases). This CDR3 region has 14 residues. Germline assignment: CDR1 LGHNA and CDR2 YSLEER. Trimming removed 4 bases at V and 4 bases at J, with 13 bases between. The chain's CDR3 is CASSPQMDSYGYTF. The CDR3 nucleotides read TGCGCCAGCAGCCCCCAGATGGACAGCTATGGCTACACCTTC.